The clone carrying this TCR beta chain was recorded at least ten times. This entry is derived from a study of T-cell reconstitution after alpha-beta-depleted transplantation in children. Preparation of the TCRbeta library used unique molecular identifiers. Each CDR3 protein is one row after TCRdb ran MiXCR on the PCR reads. The sample carries hundreds of thousands of distinct CDR3 sequences, about an eighth recorded once. The CDR3 covers 15 residues. Unmatched junction bases numbered 12, after V lost 4 bases and J lost 7 bases. Germline V gene sequence: CDR1 DFQATT, CDR2 SNEGSKA (reference sequence). The TCR comes from a human donor who donated a stem cell graft to a child with Fanconi anemia. The sequencing used PBMCs, collected from the stem cell graft. The chain recombines TRBV20-1 with TRBJ1-5; 8 bases line up with TRBD1. CDR3 sequence (DNA): TGCAGTGCTATCTTGCCCCAGGGACAGGCCCAGCCCCAGCATTTT. Translated: CSAILPQGQAQPQHF.